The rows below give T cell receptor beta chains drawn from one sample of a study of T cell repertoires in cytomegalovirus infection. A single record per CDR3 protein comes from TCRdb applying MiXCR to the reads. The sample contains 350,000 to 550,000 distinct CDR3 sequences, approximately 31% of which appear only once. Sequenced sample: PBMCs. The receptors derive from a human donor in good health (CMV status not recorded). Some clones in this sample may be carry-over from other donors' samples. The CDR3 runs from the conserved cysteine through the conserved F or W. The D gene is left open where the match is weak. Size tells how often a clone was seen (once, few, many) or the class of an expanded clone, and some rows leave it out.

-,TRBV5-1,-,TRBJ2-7,TGCGCCAGCAGCACCGGGGAAGCGGTCAGGGCCTACGAGCAGTACTTC,CASSTGEAVRAYEQYF
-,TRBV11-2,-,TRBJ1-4,TGTGCCAGCAGGATAGGCAGGGGCCTACGTGCAACTAATGAAAAACTGTTTTTT,CASRIGRGLRATNEKLFF
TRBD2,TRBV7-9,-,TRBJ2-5,TGTGCCAGCAGCTTATCGTGGGGGGGTCAAAAGACCCAGTACTTC,CASSLSWGGQKTQYF
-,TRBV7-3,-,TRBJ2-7,TGTGCCAGCAGCCCTAGACACGGAACCTACGAGCAGTACTTC,CASSPRHGTYEQYF
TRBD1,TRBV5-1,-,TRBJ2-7,TGCGCCAGCAGCTCAACGCCGGACAGGGGGAGATACGAGCAGTACTTC,CASSSTPDRGRYEQYF
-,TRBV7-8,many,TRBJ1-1,TGTGCCAGCAGCTTAGGAGGACTTATGAACACTGAAGCTTTCTTT,CASSLGGLMNTEAFF
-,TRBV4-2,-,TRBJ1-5,TGTGCCAGCAGCCAGGCAACAGAGAGCAAGCAGCCCCAGCATTTT,CASSQATESKQPQHF
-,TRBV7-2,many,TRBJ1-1,TGTGCCAGCAGCGAAAGGTTTGTCAGTGAAGCTTTCTTT,CASSERFVSEAFF
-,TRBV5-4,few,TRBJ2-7,TGTGCCAGCAGCCCGCACAGGGGACTTTCGGAGCAGTACTTC,CASSPHRGLSEQYF
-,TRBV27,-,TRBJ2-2,TGTGCCAGCAGTCTCTCTAGCTCCGGGACCGGGGAGCTGTTTTTT,CASSLSSSGTGELFF
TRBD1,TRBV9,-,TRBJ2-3,TGTGCCAGCAGCACCAGGACAGGGAAAGCAGATACGCAGTATTTT,CASSTRTGKADTQYF
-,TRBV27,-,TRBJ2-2,TGTGCCAGCAGTTTATGGACCGGGCGGGGAACCGGGGAGCTGTTTTTT,CASSLWTGRGTGELFF
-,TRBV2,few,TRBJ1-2,TGTGCCAGCAGTAATGGCTACACCTTC,CASSNGYTF
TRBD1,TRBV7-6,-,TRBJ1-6,TGTGCCAGCAGCTCGGGACAGTCGGGAGGGATTTATAATTCACCCCTCCACTTT,CASSSGQSGGIYNSPLHF
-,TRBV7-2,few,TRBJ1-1,TGTGCCAGCAGCTTATTGGTGACAACTCACACTGAAGCTTTCTTT,CASSLLVTTHTEAFF
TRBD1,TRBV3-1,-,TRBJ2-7,TGTGCCAGCAGCCTCCACTCAGGGGGATCCTCCGAGCAGTACTTC,CASSLHSGGSSEQYF
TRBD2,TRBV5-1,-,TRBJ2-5,TGCGCCAGCAGCCAAACACTAGCGGGGTCAGGTGAGACCCAGTACTTC,CASSQTLAGSGETQYF
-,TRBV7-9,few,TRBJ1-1,TGTGCCAGCAGCTTCGCGATAGGGAGGAACACTGAAGCTTTCTTT,CASSFAIGRNTEAFF
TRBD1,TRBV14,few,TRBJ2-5,TGTGCCAGCAGCGCCCCAGGGGGCTTCGGAGAGACCCAGTACTTC,CASSAPGGFGETQYF
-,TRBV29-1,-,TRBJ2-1,TGCAGCGCCTGGGACCAAACCTACAATGAGCAGTTCTTC,CSAWDQTYNEQFF
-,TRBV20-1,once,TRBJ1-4,TGCAGTGCCACCAACAGCCGATCAACTAATGAAAAACTGTTTTTT,CSATNSRSTNEKLFF
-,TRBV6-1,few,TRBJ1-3,TGTGCCAGCAGTTCCACCCATAGCTCTGGAAACACCATATATTTT,CASSSTHSSGNTIYF
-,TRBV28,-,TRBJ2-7,TGTGCCAGCTTCCCAACGACAGGACCCTACGAGCAGTACTTC,CASFPTTGPYEQYF
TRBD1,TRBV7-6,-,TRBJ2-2,TGTGCCAGCAGTATAAGGGGGGACAGGATGTTCCCCGGGGAGCTGTTTTTT,CASSIRGDRMFPGELFF
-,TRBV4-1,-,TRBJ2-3,TGCGCCAGCAGCCAAGATCCGCCGGGGGGCGGTTTCACAGATACGCAGTATTTT,CASSQDPPGGGFTDTQYF
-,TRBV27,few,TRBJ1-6,TGTGCCAGCAAGGCAGGGCCCAGCTCCTATAATTCACCCCTCCACTTT,CASKAGPSSYNSPLHF
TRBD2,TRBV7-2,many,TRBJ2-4,TGTGCCAGCAGCTTAGATCCTCGTCTAGCGGGGGGGCCACCGCGGAACATTCAGTACTTC,CASSLDPRLAGGPPRNIQYF